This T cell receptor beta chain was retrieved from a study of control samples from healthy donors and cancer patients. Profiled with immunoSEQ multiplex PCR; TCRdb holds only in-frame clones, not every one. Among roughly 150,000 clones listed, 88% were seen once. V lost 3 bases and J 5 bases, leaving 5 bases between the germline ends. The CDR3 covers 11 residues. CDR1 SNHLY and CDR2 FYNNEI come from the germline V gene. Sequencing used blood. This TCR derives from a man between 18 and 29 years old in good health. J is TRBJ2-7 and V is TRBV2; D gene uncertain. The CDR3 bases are TGTGCCAGCAGTGATCTCCACGAGCAGTACTTC. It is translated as CASSDLHEQYF.